A selection of T cell receptor beta chains follows, all from one sample in a study of CD8+ T cells in alopecia areata. TCRdb's table, derived via immunoSEQ multiplex PCR, lists solely in-frame clones and lacks some. The sample consists of a few hundred thousand clones, roughly two fifths of them appearing once. Sequences were derived from CD4+ T cells sorted from blood, sampled at approximately week 34, from a patient treated with tofacitinib. The receptors here all came from a human donor with alopecia areata. Each CDR3 is given with its conserved first and last residue. The order of the fields is V gene, D gene, clone size, J gene, CDR3 protein, CDR3 DNA. D genes are given only for firm matches. A row's size may be missing; if present it is once, few, many or a size class.

v_gene: TRBV2; d_gene: -; abundance: -; j_gene: TRBJ2-7; CDR3aa: CASSPSGLGKNF; CDR3nt: TGTGCCAGCAGCCCATCGGGGCTTGGCAAAAACTTC
v_gene: TRBV5-1; d_gene: TRBD1; abundance: -; j_gene: TRBJ1-2; CDR3aa: CASSPGGTNYGYTF; CDR3nt: TGCGCCAGCAGCCCAGGGGGTACTAACTATGGCTACACCTTC
v_gene: TRBV7-2; d_gene: -; abundance: -; j_gene: TRBJ2-1; CDR3aa: CASRRGGGGLNEQFF; CDR3nt: TGTGCCAGCAGACGTGGGGGAGGAGGCTTGAATGAGCAGTTCTTC
v_gene: TRBV30; d_gene: TRBD2; abundance: -; j_gene: TRBJ2-7; CDR3aa: CAWSDWTSRDEQYF; CDR3nt: TGTGCCTGGAGTGACTGGACTAGCCGGGACGAGCAGTACTTC
v_gene: TRBV18; d_gene: -; abundance: few; j_gene: TRBJ2-3; CDR3aa: CASSPQGSTDTQYF; CDR3nt: TGTGCCAGCTCACCACAGGGGAGCACAGATACGCAGTATTTT
v_gene: TRBV6-5; d_gene: -; abundance: -; j_gene: TRBJ1-1; CDR3aa: CASSSTRLNTEAFF; CDR3nt: TGTGCCAGCAGTTCCACCAGACTGAACACTGAAGCTTTCTTT
v_gene: TRBV7-9; d_gene: -; abundance: -; j_gene: TRBJ1-2; CDR3aa: CASSLEVLGGYGYTF; CDR3nt: TGTGCCAGCAGCTTGGAGGTCCTCGGAGGCTATGGCTACACCTTC
v_gene: TRBV29-1; d_gene: TRBD1; abundance: many; j_gene: TRBJ1-1; CDR3aa: CSGGQGAGVTEAFF; CDR3nt: TGCAGCGGGGGACAGGGGGCAGGAGTCACTGAAGCTTTCTTT
v_gene: TRBV4-2; d_gene: -; abundance: -; j_gene: TRBJ2-1; CDR3aa: CASSPRAPGFNEQFF; CDR3nt: TGTGCCAGCAGCCCCCGGGCCCCCGGTTTTAATGAGCAGTTCTTC
v_gene: TRBV30; d_gene: -; abundance: -; j_gene: TRBJ1-2; CDR3aa: CAGREGSNYGYTF; CDR3nt: TGTGCTGGGAGGGAAGGATCTAACTATGGCTACACCTTC
v_gene: TRBV27; d_gene: -; abundance: -; j_gene: TRBJ2-1; CDR3aa: CASRVPGLPDNEQFF; CDR3nt: TGTGCCAGCAGGGTGCCGGGGCTACCTGACAATGAGCAGTTCTTC
v_gene: TRBV5-6; d_gene: -; abundance: -; j_gene: TRBJ2-7; CDR3aa: CASREPGTGTREQYF; CDR3nt: TGTGCCAGCAGGGAGCCCGGGACAGGGACTAGGGAGCAGTACTTC
v_gene: TRBV4-1; d_gene: TRBD2; abundance: -; j_gene: TRBJ2-1; CDR3aa: CASSQIALGLAYNEQFF; CDR3nt: TGCGCCAGCAGCCAAATCGCTCTGGGACTAGCGTACAATGAGCAGTTCTTC
v_gene: TRBV7-2; d_gene: -; abundance: -; j_gene: TRBJ1-2; CDR3aa: CASSLTLDINYGYTF; CDR3nt: TGTGCCAGCAGCTTGACGTTGGACATTAACTATGGCTACACCTTC
v_gene: TRBV5-1; d_gene: -; abundance: -; j_gene: TRBJ2-6; CDR3aa: CASSSRNANSGANVLTF; CDR3nt: TGCGCCAGCAGCTCCCGTAACGCTAACTCTGGGGCCAACGTCCTGACTTTC
v_gene: TRBV30; d_gene: -; abundance: -; j_gene: TRBJ1-2; CDR3aa: CAWNLEGRYYTF; CDR3nt: TGTGCCTGGAATCTAGAGGGTCGGTACTACACCTTC
v_gene: TRBV5-1; d_gene: TRBD1; abundance: -; j_gene: TRBJ1-1; CDR3aa: CASTQGGMNTEAFF; CDR3nt: TGCGCCAGCACGCAGGGGGGAATGAACACTGAAGCTTTCTTT
v_gene: TRBV30; d_gene: -; abundance: -; j_gene: TRBJ1-1; CDR3aa: CAWSNGGNTEAFF; CDR3nt: TGTGCCTGGAGTAACGGGGGGAACACTGAAGCTTTCTTT
v_gene: TRBV9; d_gene: -; abundance: -; j_gene: TRBJ1-6; CDR3aa: CASSVGTAHNSPLHF; CDR3nt: TGTGCCAGCAGCGTAGGAACAGCACATAATTCACCCCTCCACTTT
v_gene: TRBV7-9; d_gene: TRBD1; abundance: -; j_gene: TRBJ2-7; CDR3aa: CASSQQIRTGGEQYF; CDR3nt: TGTGCCAGCAGCCAGCAAATCAGGACAGGCGGCGAGCAGTACTTC
v_gene: TRBV15; d_gene: -; abundance: few; j_gene: TRBJ2-1; CDR3aa: CATSRGGTSYNEQFF; CDR3nt: TGTGCCACCAGCAGAGGAGGGACTTCCTACAATGAGCAGTTCTTC
v_gene: TRBV2; d_gene: -; abundance: -; j_gene: TRBJ2-7; CDR3aa: CASSRTETYEQYF; CDR3nt: TGTGCCAGCAGCAGGACAGAAACCTACGAGCAGTACTTC
v_gene: TRBV19; d_gene: -; abundance: -; j_gene: TRBJ2-1; CDR3aa: CASSFRDSTGNEQFF; CDR3nt: TGTGCCAGTAGTTTCCGGGACTCCACGGGCAATGAGCAGTTCTTC
v_gene: TRBV7-9; d_gene: -; abundance: -; j_gene: TRBJ1-1; CDR3aa: CASSPLRANTEAFF; CDR3nt: TGTGCCAGCAGCCCACTCAGAGCAAACACTGAAGCTTTCTTT
v_gene: TRBV4-1; d_gene: TRBD1; abundance: -; j_gene: TRBJ1-5; CDR3aa: CASSPGQRGRQPQHF; CDR3nt: TGCGCCAGCAGCCCGGGACAGCGGGGAAGACAGCCCCAGCATTTT
v_gene: TRBV5-1; d_gene: TRBD1; abundance: -; j_gene: TRBJ2-4; CDR3aa: CASSNQGAGTKNIQYF; CDR3nt: TGCGCCAGCAGCAACCAGGGGGCGGGGACCAAAAACATTCAGTACTTC
v_gene: TRBV4-1; d_gene: -; abundance: -; j_gene: TRBJ1-2; CDR3aa: CASSQVVERGYTF; CDR3nt: TGCGCCAGCAGCCAAGTTGTCGAGCGGGGCTACACCTTC
v_gene: TRBV30; d_gene: TRBD2; abundance: -; j_gene: TRBJ2-3; CDR3aa: CAWSSPRLAGGSTDTQYF; CDR3nt: TGTGCCTGGAGTTCCCCTCGCCTAGCGGGAGGGTCTACAGATACGCAGTATTTT
v_gene: TRBV10-2; d_gene: -; abundance: -; j_gene: TRBJ1-1; CDR3aa: CASSESSYFDTEAFF; CDR3nt: TGCGCCAGCAGTGAGTCGTCCTATTTCGACACTGAAGCTTTCTTT